This TCR beta chain was identified during a study of T cell responses to AZD1222 COVID-19 vaccine. Points from the study as a whole: Donors were chiefly white British, with a greater number of females, and clonal diversity was perhaps underestimated. Regions 160-218 and 743-854 dominated among vaccine-associated CD4 TCRs spanning spike. Spike-specific TCR breadth rose after two AZD1222 doses, and depth rose as well. Unmutated variant regions reportedly attract nearly half of all spike-specific TCRs.

The protocol was immunoSEQ multiplex PCR, while the TCRdb copy is restricted to in-frame clones and leaves out a portion. The table lists some 180,000 clones, approximately 93% of them singletons. On this clone: Its antigen is still unknown. At one of its ends the junction is not consistent with the germline gene, which may arise from a read error.

CDR1 is SEHNR, CDR2 FQNEAQ, per germline (reference sequence). The CDR3 has 13 residues. The chain links TRBV7-9 to TRBJ1-2; D gene ambiguous. The TCR sequence derives from an adult who received the AZD1222 COVID-19 vaccine. This specimen was peripheral blood, taken 28 days after the second AZD1222 dose. CDR3: CASSKIGGGGEIF. In DNA, the CDR3 is TGTGCCAGCAGCAAAATAGGAGGCGGTGGAGAAATCTTC.